This entry lists 27 T cell receptor beta chains sequenced from one sample in a study of CD8 T cells in ankylosing spondylitis. Study findings and constraints: Characteristic, it appeared, of ankylosing spondylitis blood was a TCR beta motif of about eight highly homologous variants.

In TCRdb, the 5' RACE reads were re-called with MiXCR into one record per CDR3 protein. The sample lists about 480,000 distinct CDR3 sequences; roughly 18% were seen once. No antigen has been assigned to these receptors. Source material: blood, either unsorted or a sorted T cell fraction (not recorded which). The receptors were sampled from a male donor with ankylosing spondylitis.

This chain links TRBV7-2 with TRBJ2-1, with no clear D. Trimming removed 5 bases at V and 10 bases at J, with 9 bases between. Germline values: CDR1 SGHTA, CDR2 FQGNSA. The CDR3 is 11 amino acids. The CDR3 region has the DNA TGTGCCAGCAGCCAGCGAAGGGAGCAGTTCTTC. This codes for CASSQRREQFF.

The table lists this clonotype with a count of one. Given a much more abundant clone one base away, this may be a read error. The chain links TRBV5-1 to TRBJ2-1; a possible D gene is TRBD2 (6 bases). The V gene's germline CDR1 is SGHRS and CDR2 YFSETQ. There are 14 residues in the CDR3. CDR3 DNA: TGCTCCAGCAGTGGTTTAGCGGTGGGCAATGAGCAGTTCTTC. Amino acids: CSSSGLAVGNEQFF. The full variable domain, in which reference TRBV5-1 and TRBJ2-1 provide the parts outside the CDR3, is KAGVTQTPRYLIKTRGQQVTLSCSPISGHRSVSWYQQTPGQGLQFLFEYFSETQRNKGNFPGRFSGRQFSNSRSEMNVSTLELGDSALYLCSSSGLAVGNEQFFGPGTRLTVL.

Remarks on this clonotype: This may be a read error, as it is one base from a much larger clone. J is TRBJ2-1 and V is TRBV7-9, with D tentatively TRBD1 (6 bases). Trimming left V 8 bases short and J 3 bases short, with 17 bases between. Germline loops: CDR1 SEHNR, CDR2 FQNEAQ (reference sequence). The CDR3 loop spans 15 amino acids. The CDR3 loop is CASRSLGGNYNEQFF. CDR3 sequence (DNA): TGTGCCAGCCGCTCCCTAGGGGGAAACTACAATGAGCAGTTCTTC.

This clonotype was seen many times. The rearrangement joins TRBV20-1 to TRBJ2-1, with 13 bases aligning to TRBD2. Trimming cost V 1 base and J 8 bases; bases outside gene matches: 5. CDR3 size: 15 residues. Per germline, CDR1 DFQATT and CDR2 SNEGSKA (reference sequence). CDR3 nucleotide sequence: TGCAGTGCTAGAGTGGGGACTAGCGGGAAAGATGAGCAGTTCTTC. Protein product: CSARVGTSGKDEQFF.

The V call is TRBV3-1, the J call TRBJ2-1; TRBD2 matches at 14 bases. V shed 3 bases, J shed 9 bases, and the junction held 4 bases outside the gene matches. Germline V lookup: CDR1 LGHDT, CDR2 YNNKEL (reference sequence). This CDR3 region has 15 residues. The CDR3 loop reads CASSQWTSGGTEQFF. The CDR3 nucleotides are TGTGCCAGCAGCCAGTGGACTAGCGGGGGGACTGAGCAGTTCTTC.

This clonotype was detected only a few times. V and J are TRBV5-1 and TRBJ2-2, with no clear D. The V gene's germline CDR1 is SGHRS and CDR2 YFSETQ. Between the trimmed V and J ends, which lost 4 bases and 3 bases, there was a span of 13 bases. This CDR3 region has 15 residues. CDR3 DNA: TGCGCCAGCAGCCGGACCAAAGACTACACCGGGGAGCTGTTTTTT. This encodes CASSRTKDYTGELFF.

The sample holds a few counts of this clonotype. This chain links TRBV5-1 with TRBJ2-5; D is perhaps TRBD1 or TRBD2 (5 bases each). V was shortened by 4 bases and J by 3 bases, with 19 bases between the two germline ends. CDR3 size: 16 residues. CDR1 is SGHRS, CDR2 YFSETQ, per germline. CDR3 residues: CASSISPGPEKETQYF. The CDR3 nucleotides are TGCGCCAGCAGCATATCCCCGGGACCCGAGAAAGAGACCCAGTACTTC.

This clonotype has a handful of counts. The rearrangement uses TRBV20-1 and TRBJ1-2; 7 bases agree with TRBD1. This CDR3 is built from 13 residues. Unmatched junction bases numbered 3, after V lost 0 bases and J lost 5 bases. Germline lookup yields CDR1 DFQATT and CDR2 SNEGSKA (reference sequence). CDR3 residues: CSARDTGVYGYTF. The CDR3 region has the DNA TGCAGTGCTAGAGATACAGGGGTTTATGGCTACACCTTC.

The table lists this clonotype with a few counts. The V gene is TRBV9, the J gene TRBJ2-3; D tentatively fits TRBD1 or TRBD2 (6 bases each). The length of the CDR3 is 17 residues. Germline CDR1 is SGDLS and CDR2 is YYNGEE. Trimming removed 4 bases at V and 0 bases at J, with 18 bases between. CDR3 sequence (DNA): TGTGCCAGCAGCTTCCGAGGAGGGGGGATTAGCACAGATACGCAGTATTTT. This codes for CASSFRGGGISTDTQYF.

This chain joins TRBV28 and TRBJ1-3; 7 nucleotides line up with TRBD1. This CDR3 contains 16 residues. Germline V gene sequence: CDR1 MDHEN, CDR2 SYDVKM. The V and J ends lost 3 bases and 4 bases, in that order; junction bases with no gene match: 9. CDR3 DNA: TGTGCCAGCAGTTTGGGGGACAGAGTCATCGGAAACACCATATATTTT. Encoded protein: CASSLGDRVIGNTIYF. Filled out from reference TRBV28 and TRBJ1-3, the complete variable domain reads DVKVTQSSRYLVKRTGEKVFLECVQDMDHENMFWYRQDPGLGLRLIYFSYDVKMKEKGDIPEGYSVSREKKERFSLILESASTNQTSMYLCASSLGDRVIGNTIYFGEGSWLTVV.

This clonotype was seen more than once but under ten times. The V call is TRBV4-3, the J call TRBJ1-2; 12 bases agree with TRBD1. Germline CDR1 LGHNA, CDR2 YSLEER. J lost 6 bases, V lost 1 base, and 6 bases had no gene match. The CDR3 length is 16 residues. The CDR3 reads CASSQGWDRGRDGYTF. The CDR3 nucleotides are TGCGCCAGCAGCCAAGGATGGGACAGGGGGCGCGATGGCTACACCTTC.

The chain joins TRBV10-3 to TRBJ2-3, with 12 bases matching TRBD2. The V and J ends lost 6 bases and 4 bases, in that order; junction bases with no gene match: 5. This CDR3 is built from 15 residues. The germline gives CDR1 ENHRY, CDR2 SYGVKD. CDR3 loop: CAIRVTSGSADTQYF. In DNA, the CDR3 is TGTGCCATCAGGGTGACTAGCGGGAGTGCAGATACGCAGTATTTT.

V and J are TRBV6-4 and TRBJ2-1; D possibly corresponds to TRBD2 (6 bases). V lost 6 bases and J 10 bases, leaving 19 bases between the germline ends. The germline gives CDR1 MRHNA, CDR2 SNTAGT. The CDR3 length is 14 residues. The CDR3 reads CASSPRGNPQEQFF. In DNA form, the CDR3 reads TGTGCCAGCAGCCCTCGGGGGAATCCTCAGGAGCAGTTCTTC.

The rearrangement links TRBV6-1 to TRBJ1-6, with 9 bases lining up with TRBD1. V gave up 6 bases and J gave up 6 bases; unmatched junction bases: 6. The CDR3 is 15 amino acids. Germline V CDR1 and CDR2: MNHNS, SASEGT. CDR3 loop: CASRQTGGGNSPLHF. In DNA, the CDR3 is TGTGCCAGCAGGCAGACAGGGGGAGGTAATTCACCCCTCCACTTT.

The chain links TRBV20-1 to TRBJ2-7; TRBD2 aligns across 7 bases. Germline assignment: CDR1 DFQATT and CDR2 SNEGSKA (reference sequence). Trimming took 2 bases from V and 3 from J; bases not matched to a gene: 7. The CDR3 contains 14 residues. This chain's CDR3 is CSARPSGPRYEQYF. Written as DNA, the CDR3 is TGCAGTGCTAGACCTAGCGGACCTCGCTACGAGCAGTACTTC.

The V and J genes are TRBV5-5 and TRBJ2-5; 9 positions match TRBD2. V lost 0 bases and J lost 1; bases outside the gene matches: 4. This CDR3 is 16 amino acids long. Germline assignment: CDR1 SGHKS and CDR2 YYEKEE (reference sequence). The CDR3 reads CASSLASGAFQETQYF. DNA of the CDR3: TGTGCCAGCAGCTTGGCTAGCGGGGCCTTCCAAGAGACCCAGTACTTC. Full variable domain (rest looked up from reference TRBV5-5 and TRBJ2-5): DAGVTQSPTHLIKTRGQQVTLRCSPISGHKSVSWYQQVLGQGPQFIFQYYEKEERGRGNFPDRFSARQFPNYSSELNVNALLLGDSALYLCASSLASGAFQETQYFGPGTRLLVL.

This clonotype was picked up a small number of times. The gene calls are TRBV7-3 and TRBJ1-2; 7 nucleotides match TRBD1. The V gene's germline CDR1 is SGHTA and CDR2 FQGTGA. The CDR3 contains 15 residues. Trimming took 5 bases from V and 4 from J; bases not matched to a gene: 10. The CDR3 sequence: CASSRTGEGSYGYTF. The DNA of the CDR3 is TGTGCCAGCAGCCGTACAGGGGAAGGAAGCTATGGCTACACCTTC.

The chain links TRBV20-1 to TRBJ1-5; D possibly corresponds to TRBD1 (6 bases). The CDR3 runs to 15 residues. Germline loops: CDR1 DFQATT, CDR2 SNEGSKA (reference sequence). V gave up 4 bases and J gave up 4 bases, with 17 bases separating them. CDR3 amino acids: CSATRTDLGNQPQHF. The CDR3 bases are TGCAGTGCTACCCGGACAGATCTAGGAAATCAGCCCCAGCATTTT.

The genes are TRBV4-1 and TRBJ1-3; 9 bases are shared with TRBD1. Germline V lookup: CDR1 MGHRA, CDR2 YSYEKL. The length of the CDR3 is 17 residues. Trimming at V came to 1 base and at J to 5 bases, leaving 9 bases not matched to a gene. CDR3 nucleotides: TGCGCCAGCAGCCAAGGGGAGAGGACAGGGGTTAGAAACACCATATATTTT. Amino acid sequence: CASSQGERTGVRNTIYF.

This clonotype has just a few counts. Compared with germline, one end of the junction differs, possibly owing to a read error. This chain joins TRBV7-3 and TRBJ1-1; D possibly corresponds to TRBD1 (6 bases). CDR1 is SGHTA and CDR2 is FQGTGA in the germline V gene. The length of the CDR3 is 15 residues. CDR3 amino acids: CASSPAATGNSEAFF. CDR3 nucleotide sequence: TGTGCCAGCAGCCCGGCGGCCACAGGGAACTCTGAAGCTTTCTTT.

The table lists this clonotype with a few counts. V gene TRBV3-1 combines with J gene TRBJ2-5, with 15 bases fitting TRBD2. Looked up from germline, CDR1 is LGHDT and CDR2 is YNNKEL (reference sequence). The junction had 12 bases not matched to a gene; V was cut back by 5 bases and J by 5 bases. The CDR3 has 18 amino acids. CDR3 residues: CASSNSWTSGGAGETQYF. The CDR3 bases are TGTGCCAGCAGCAACAGTTGGACTAGCGGGGGGGCCGGCGAGACCCAGTACTTC.

This clonotype was seen more than once but under ten times. The V call is TRBV7-2, the J call TRBJ2-3; D unresolved. V was shortened by 1 base and J by 5 bases, with 7 bases between the two germline ends. From germline, CDR1 is SGHTA and CDR2 FQGNSA. The CDR3 totals 13 residues. In DNA form, the CDR3 reads TGTGCCAGCAGCTTAGGGTTTATAGATACGCAGTATTTT. Its translation: CASSLGFIDTQYF. Full variable domain (missing parts from reference TRBV7-2 and TRBJ2-3): GAGVSQSPSNKVTEKGKDVELRCDPISGHTALYWYRQSLGQGLEFLIYFQGNSAPDKSGLPSDRFSAERTGGSVSTLTIQRTQQEDSAVYLCASSLGFIDTQYFGPGTRLTVL.

The table lists this clonotype with many counts. The chain links TRBV15 to TRBJ1-4; D is possibly TRBD1 (5 bases). The germline CDR1 and CDR2 sequences are LNHNV and YYDKDF (reference sequence). Trimming left V 1 base short and J 8 bases short, with 14 bases between. The CDR3 runs 15 residues. The CDR3 loop reads CATSRGGLNVEKLFF. DNA for the CDR3: TGTGCCACCAGCAGAGGGGGACTTAATGTGGAAAAACTGTTTTTT.

The CDR3 here is CASSLTGVNEQFF. The CDR3 coding sequence is TGTGCCAGCAGCTTAACAGGGGTGAATGAGCAGTTCTTC. J is TRBJ2-1 and V is TRBV11-2, with 7 bases fitting TRBD1. Germline V gene data show CDR1 as SGHAT and CDR2 as FQNNGV. The V segment lost 2 bases and the J segment 7 bases; nucleotides outside the gene matches: 2. The length of the CDR3 is 13 residues.

The chain links TRBV6-5 to TRBJ1-5; 7 nucleotides line up with TRBD1. Germline V gene data show CDR1 as MNHEY and CDR2 as SVGAGI. After removal of 4 bases from V and 6 bases from J, the junction contained 9 bases not matched to a gene. The CDR3 loop spans 15 amino acids. CDR3 region: CASSSSGTVGQPQHF. Written as DNA, the CDR3 is TGTGCCAGCAGTTCCTCCGGGACAGTAGGTCAGCCCCAGCATTTT.

The chain links TRBV7-3 to TRBJ2-3; TRBD2 matches at 9 bases. CDR3 length: 16 residues. Trimming at V came to 1 base and at J to 4 bases, leaving 6 bases not matched to a gene. Per germline, CDR1 SGHTA and CDR2 FQGTGA. The CDR3 reads CASSLRRGGAPDTQYF. The DNA of the CDR3 is TGTGCCAGCAGCTTAAGACGCGGGGGGGCCCCAGATACGCAGTATTTT. The variable domain in full, completed from reference TRBV7-3 and TRBJ2-3, reads GAGVSQTPSNKVTEKGKYVELRCDPISGHTALYWYRQSLGQGPEFLIYFQGTGAADDSGLPNDRFFAVRPEGSVSTLKIQRTERGDSAVYLCASSLRRGGAPDTQYFGPGTRLTVL.

This clonotype was picked up a small number of times. The chain links TRBV29-1 to TRBJ2-3; 14 bases align to TRBD2. CDR1 is SQVTM and CDR2 is ANQGSEA in the germline V gene. The length of the CDR3 is 16 residues. V shed 4 bases, J shed 4 bases, and the junction held 7 bases outside the gene matches. The CDR3 bases are TGCAGCGTTGGCCGACTAGCGGGAGGGCCCTCAGATACGCAGTATTTT. The encoded protein is CSVGRLAGGPSDTQYF.